The source of this TCR beta chain is a study of cytomegalovirus exposure and HLA in healthy donors. Study-level information: Membership in the Caucasian-associated ancestry cluster was found for around four fifths of 300 to 400 genotyped donors. Study results and caveats: By HLA locus, TCR association rates varied in a later analysis, with DRB1 showing the most and HLA-C the fewest.

These donors, healthy bone marrow donors, were studied. The PCR employed 60 Vbeta primers together with 13 Jbeta primers. TCRdb's copy holds only in-frame clones and misses some; the assay was immunoSEQ multiplex PCR. The sample carries 190,000 or so clones, 75% to 85% recorded once. A remark on this clone: The antigen is unknown.

The receptor's source is a boy between 10 and 17 years old in good health and CMV-seronegative. Sequenced input: PBMCs.

CDR3 loop: CASSYFTGGGYTF. The CDR3 DNA follows: TGTGCCAGCAGTTACTTTACAGGGGGGGGCTACACCTTC. The chain carries TRBV6-5 and TRBJ1-2; 8 bases agree with TRBD1. The CDR3 loop spans 13 amino acids. Germline lookup yields CDR1 MNHEY and CDR2 SVGAGI. V shed 1 base, J shed 8 bases, and the junction held 3 bases outside the gene matches.